This T cell receptor (beta chain) was sequenced for a study of shared clonotypes between healthy human individuals. Study-wide results and limits: Specimens sampled were limited to blood, with tissue repertoires likely differing. Naive subsets generally had larger estimated richness than memory subsets. Clonotypes that were shared across a handful of donors made up around 5.5% of naive CD4 clonotypes.

Naive CD8 cells lacked CD45RO, underwent positive selection for CCR7 and left out terminally differentiated effector memory CD45RA+ cells. Comments on this clone: The antigen is unknown.

Germline loops: CDR1 SQVTM, CDR2 ANQGSEA. V was cut by 3 bases and J by 4 bases, with 9 bases left in between. The CDR3 has 12 amino acids. Deep was the level used in running the assay. The table came from immunoSEQ multiplex PCR; TCRdb's copy has only in-frame clones and leaves some out. The profile shows some 2.1 million clones, around 96% of them singletons. The chain joins TRBV29-1 to TRBJ1-2; D is unresolved. Sample: naive CD8+ T cells sorted from blood. The sequence came from a man between 18 and 29 years old in good health. CDR3 DNA: TGCAGCGTTGATGCGGCAGCCTATGGCTACACCTTC. Its translation: CSVDAAAYGYTF.